A single sample gave rise to the 8 T cell receptor beta chains below, sequenced in a study of beta chain features in type 1 diabetes. Expressed TCRB transcripts got sequenced, as all isolated RNA was reverse transcribed. Sequencing used immunoSEQ multiplex PCR; TCRdb keeps in-frame clones, though not all of them. The table records over 700,000 clones, 17% of them present only once. Sequences were obtained from naive CD4+ T cells from blood. All receptors come from a woman under 30 in good health.

This clone is a singleton in its sample. The chain couples TRBV5-4 to TRBJ2-1, with 7 bases fitting TRBD2. Germline lookup yields CDR1 SGHNT and CDR2 YYREEE (reference sequence). This CDR3 comprises 16 residues. The V and J ends lost 2 bases and 2 bases, in that order; junction bases with no gene match: 7. The CDR3 here is CASSFGGGSPYNEQFF. CDR3 nucleotides: TGTGCCAGCAGCTTCGGCGGGGGTTCGCCCTACAATGAGCAGTTCTTC.

The V and J genes are TRBV5-5 and TRBJ2-7; D gene unclear. The germline V gene has CDR1 SGHKS and CDR2 YYEKEE (reference sequence). Trimming stripped 1 base from V and 5 bases from J, with 10 bases between. The CDR3 extends over 13 amino acids. The CDR3 sequence is CASSLITGDEQYF. CDR3 nucleotide sequence: TGTGCCAGCAGCTTGATAACGGGCGACGAGCAGTACTTC.

This clone was found a few times. The rearrangement links TRBV7-3 to TRBJ2-7; D possibly uses TRBD1 or TRBD2 (5 bases each). This CDR3 contains 15 residues. The V end was cut by 7 bases, the J end by 2 bases, with 18 bases between. Germline values: CDR1 SGHTA, CDR2 FQGTGA. CDR3: CASTQGPGTPYEQYF. The CDR3 bases are TGTGCCAGCACTCAAGGTCCGGGGACCCCCTACGAGCAGTACTTC. Complete variable domain (other parts from reference TRBV7-3 and TRBJ2-7): GAGVSQTPSNKVTEKGKYVELRCDPISGHTALYWYRQSLGQGPEFLIYFQGTGAADDSGLPNDRFFAVRPEGSVSTLKIQRTERGDSAVYLCASTQGPGTPYEQYFGPGTRLTVT.

The sample holds a few counts of this clone. In nucleotides, the CDR3 is TGTGCCACCAGCAGAGCTGGTGAACCGTATCGCGAGCAGTACTTC. It yields the protein CATSRAGEPYREQYF. The gene calls are TRBV15 and TRBJ2-7; D unresolved. Germline assignment: CDR1 LNHNV and CDR2 YYDKDF (reference sequence). The CDR3 runs 15 residues. V was cut by 1 base and J by 6 bases, with 16 bases left in between. The full variable domain, rest sourced from reference TRBV15 and TRBJ2-7, is DAMVIQNPRYQVTQFGKPVTLSCSQTLNHNVMYWYQQKSSQAPKLLFHYYDKDFNNEADTPDNFQSRRPNTSFCFLDIRSPGLGDTAMYLCATSRAGEPYREQYFGPGTRLTVT.

The chain links TRBV28 to TRBJ2-1; either TRBD1 or TRBD2 may fit D (5 bases each). This CDR3 spans 14 amino acids. With 6 bases removed from V and 3 bases from J, the gap between germline ends came to 12 bases. Germline CDR1 MDHEN, CDR2 SYDVKM. CDR3 loop: CASRGVENYNEQFF. Here the CDR3 DNA reads TGTGCCAGCAGGGGGGTAGAGAACTACAATGAGCAGTTCTTC.

The chain combines TRBV7-6 with TRBJ1-3; TRBD1 aligns across 11 bases. Trimming at V came to 4 bases and at J to 8 bases, leaving 13 bases not matched to a gene. Germline loops: CDR1 SGHVS, CDR2 FNYEAQ. The CDR3 contains 17 residues. The CDR3 sequence is CASSYRPRDRGMDTIYF. The CDR3 region has the DNA TGTGCCAGCAGCTATCGTCCCCGGGACAGGGGGATGGACACCATATATTTT.

This sequence joins TRBV28 and TRBJ2-7, with a weak D call TRBD2 (6 bases). CDR1 and CDR2 (germline): MDHEN, SYDVKM. This CDR3 has 16 residues. Trimming left V 1 base short and J 7 bases short, with 20 bases between. The CDR3 sequence: CASSLFTGARLGEQYF. CDR3 DNA sequence: TGTGCCAGCAGTTTATTCACGGGAGCACGTCTAGGAGAGCAGTACTTC.

This clone occurred a few times. The chain employs TRBV2 and TRBJ2-1; D may be TRBD2 (5 bases). The CDR3 has 16 amino acids. Trimming shortened V by 7 bases and J by 5 bases, and 21 bases separated the two germline ends. From germline, CDR1 is SNHLY and CDR2 FYNNEI. The CDR3 DNA reads TGTGCCAGCACCACCCCGGGTACTAGTAAGAACAATGAGCAGTTCTTC. Translating gives CASTTPGTSKNNEQFF.